A single T cell receptor (beta chain) is shown here with its context. Its antigen is currently not known. Qualities for individual bases were not recorded, and no much larger clone is one base off. The data were taken from a study of blood T cell repertoires in COVID-19 (dated by TCRdb to about 2020). In terms of the full investigation: Samples covering the acute and convalescent phases of COVID-19 were provided by collaborators in the United States, Italy and Spain. The repertoires were made available in a free public database intended to serve as a resource for research on the immune response to SARS-CoV-2. Subjects who had been exposed to COVID-19, were actively infected with it, or had recovered from it provided the deeply sampled blood TCRbeta repertoires that made up the dataset. Samples were obtained from the ongoing ImmuneRACE study (first 160 participants) and from 1,000 to 1,500 subjects provided by 6 global collaborators. Nearly every sample came with metadata listing a de-identified subject ID, COVID-19 status, age in years and sex. HLA class I and class II types, where available, came from metadata supplied by the sample provider rather than from assay-based typing. The material from the prospective study consisted of cDNA or gDNA derived from T cells, B-cell-depleted T cells, or PBMCs.

The investigation overall reported the following: The quantity of clinical and demographic metadata differed by source and by participant and was supplied without curation.

Trimmed from V: 7 bases; trimmed from J: 4 bases; junction bases lacking a gene match: 2. CDR1 MNHEY and CDR2 SVGAGI are derived from the germline V gene. Reading from cysteine to phenylalanine, the CDR3 counts 12 amino acids. Left in the record is the CDR3 DNA by itself, 36 bases read in frame from the first base. Participants in the prospective study were enrolled through a virtual design, were aged roughly 18 to 100 years, and lived in approximately 25 United States geographic areas. In the prospective study, cohorts were assigned on the basis of participant-reported clinical history obtained from a screening survey and a study questionnaire. ImmuneRACE Cohort 3 recovered participants were defined by two consecutive negative NP/OP PCR tests, healthcare professional clearance, or symptom resolution. Mobile phlebotomists in the prospective study collected whole blood, serum and a nasopharyngeal or oropharyngeal swab from every participant. Participants in the prospective study had the option to provide additional blood draws and questionnaires over a roughly 2-month period. Prospective study blood samples were shipped either frozen or at room temperature before DNA extraction.

The immunoSEQ Assay, a bias-controlled multiplex PCR, was used to amplify TCRbeta CDR3 regions from genomic DNA. Per the authors' processing: Nucleated cell counts per sample were estimated from amplification of reference gene primers within the assay. Sequence reads were collapsed and filtered to measure the absolute abundance of every unique TCRbeta CDR3 rearrangement. For each sample, productive Simpson clonality was calculated as the square root of Simpson's diversity index across productive rearrangements. The clones in this table, taken by TCRdb from immuneACCESS, are in-frame only. Not every clone is retained; where verified, under half of the shortfall comes from an unresolved V gene, and the cause of the rest is unknown. Clonal size and the V and J genes are those of that table, whereas D and trimming came from the DNA. The sample has more than 400,000 clones on record, 75% to 90% of them singletons. The ten largest make up about 0.65% of the sample.

The TCR comes from a woman in her late teens or twenties who had recovered from COVID-19. The chain employs TRBV6-5 and TRBJ2-5; 8 of the junction bases match TRBD1. The sequenced material came from PBMCs or T cells enriched from blood (not recorded which). In nucleotides, the sequence is TGTGCCAGCATGACAGGGGCAGAGACCCAGTACTTC. Its translation is CASMTGAETQYF.